Reported below is one TCR beta chain. TCRdb keeps only in-frame clones here, not all; method: immunoSEQ multiplex PCR. The table has approximately 140,000 clones, 65% to 90% seen once. The data were obtained in a study of blood T cell repertoires in COVID-19. Study-wide context: PBMCs, B-cell-depleted T cells, or T cells provided the cDNA or gDNA that made up the material.

CDR3 length: 17 residues. Losses at the gene ends were 3 bases for V and 4 bases for J; bases not matched to a gene: 11. Germline CDR1 SGHNT, CDR2 YYREEE (reference sequence). The source of this sequence is a man between 70 and 80 years old with acute or convalescent COVID-19. The chain uses TRBV5-4 and TRBJ2-3; 10 positions match TRBD2. The material sequenced was peripheral blood. The CDR3 DNA is TGTGCCAGCAGCTGGTTTAAGCTAGCGGGAGAACCAGATACGCAGTATTTT. As protein: CASSWFKLAGEPDTQYF.